This TCR beta chain was captured by sequencing in a study of blood T cells in healthy people across ages. Next came a second PCR, run for roughly 6 to 11 cycles, which used a sample-barcoded 5' primer along with a J-beta primer mix. Researchers report that each sample yielded at least 2.5 million CDR3-containing paired-end reads. TCRdb re-analysed the 5' RACE reads in MiXCR, keeping a single row per CDR3 protein. The sample records 750,000 or so distinct CDR3 sequences, approximately 25% being singletons. This clonotype was found a few times. Per the germline V gene, CDR1 is ENHRY and CDR2 is SYGVKD. The ends were cut back, 1 base at V and 5 bases at J, with 2 bases in the middle. This CDR3 comprises 11 residues. Donors ranged from about 6 to 90 years old and were healthy Caucasians in Russia. This sample was shared with a second study, whose subject was T cells of mothers and their children.

The sequencing sample was made of blood. This TCR was sampled from a boy between 10 and 17 years old in good health. This rearrangement joins TRBV10-3 to TRBJ2-5; D is unresolved. CDR3 region: CAISELETQYF. The CDR3 nucleotides read TGTGCCATCAGTGAGTTGGAGACCCAGTACTTC.